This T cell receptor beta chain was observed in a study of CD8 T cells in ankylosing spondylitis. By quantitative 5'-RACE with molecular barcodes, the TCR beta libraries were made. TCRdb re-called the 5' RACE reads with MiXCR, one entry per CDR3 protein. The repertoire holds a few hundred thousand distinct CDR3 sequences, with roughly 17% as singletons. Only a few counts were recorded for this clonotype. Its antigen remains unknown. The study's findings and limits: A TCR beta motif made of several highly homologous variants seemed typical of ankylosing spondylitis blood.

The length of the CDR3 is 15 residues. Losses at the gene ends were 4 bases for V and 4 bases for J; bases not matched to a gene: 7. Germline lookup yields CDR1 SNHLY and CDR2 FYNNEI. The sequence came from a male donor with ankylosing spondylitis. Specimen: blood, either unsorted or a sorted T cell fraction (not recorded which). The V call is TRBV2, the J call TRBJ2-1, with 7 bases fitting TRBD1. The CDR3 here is CASSADRVGYNEQFF. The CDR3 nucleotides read TGTGCCAGCAGTGCCGACAGGGTGGGTTACAATGAGCAGTTCTTC.